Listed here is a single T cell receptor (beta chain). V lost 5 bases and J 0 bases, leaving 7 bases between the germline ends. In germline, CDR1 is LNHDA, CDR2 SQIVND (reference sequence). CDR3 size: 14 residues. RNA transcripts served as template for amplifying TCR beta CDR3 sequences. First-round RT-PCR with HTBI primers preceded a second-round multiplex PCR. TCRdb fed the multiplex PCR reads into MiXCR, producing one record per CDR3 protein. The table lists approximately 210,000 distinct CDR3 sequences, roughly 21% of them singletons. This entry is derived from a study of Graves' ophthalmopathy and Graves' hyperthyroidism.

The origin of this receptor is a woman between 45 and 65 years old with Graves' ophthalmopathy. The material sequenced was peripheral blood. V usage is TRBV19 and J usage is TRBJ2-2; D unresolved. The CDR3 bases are TGTGCCAGTAGTCCCTATACGAACACCGGGGAGCTGTTTTTT. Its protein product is CASSPYTNTGELFF.